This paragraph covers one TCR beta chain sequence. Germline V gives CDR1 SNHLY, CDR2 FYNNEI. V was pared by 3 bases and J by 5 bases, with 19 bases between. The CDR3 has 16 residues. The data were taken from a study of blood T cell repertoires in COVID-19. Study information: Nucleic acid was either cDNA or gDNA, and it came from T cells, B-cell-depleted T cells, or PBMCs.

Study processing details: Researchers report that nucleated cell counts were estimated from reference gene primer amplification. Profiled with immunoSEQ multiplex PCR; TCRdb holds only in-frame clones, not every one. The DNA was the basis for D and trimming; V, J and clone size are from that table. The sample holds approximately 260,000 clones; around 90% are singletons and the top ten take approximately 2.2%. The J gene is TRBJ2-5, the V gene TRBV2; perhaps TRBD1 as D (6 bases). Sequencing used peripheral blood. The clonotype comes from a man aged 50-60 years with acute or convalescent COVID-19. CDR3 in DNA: TGTGCCAGCAGTGAGTTGAGGGGGATGAACGGGGAGACCCAGTACTTC. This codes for CASSELRGMNGETQYF.